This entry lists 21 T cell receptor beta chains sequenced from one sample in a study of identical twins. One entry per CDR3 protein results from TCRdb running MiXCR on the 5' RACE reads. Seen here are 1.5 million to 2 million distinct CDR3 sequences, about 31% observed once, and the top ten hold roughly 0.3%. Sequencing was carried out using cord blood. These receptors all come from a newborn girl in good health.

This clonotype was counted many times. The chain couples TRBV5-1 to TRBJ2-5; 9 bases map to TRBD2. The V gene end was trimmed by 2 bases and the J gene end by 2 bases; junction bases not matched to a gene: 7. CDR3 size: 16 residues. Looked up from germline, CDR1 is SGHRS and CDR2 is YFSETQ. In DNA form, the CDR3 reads TGCGCCAGCAGCTTAGCGACTAGCGGAGAACAAGAGACCCAGTACTTC. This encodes CASSLATSGEQETQYF.

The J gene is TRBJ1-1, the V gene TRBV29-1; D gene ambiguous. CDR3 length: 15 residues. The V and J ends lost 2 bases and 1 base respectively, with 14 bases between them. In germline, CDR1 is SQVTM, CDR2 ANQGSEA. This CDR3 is CSVELPYVWNTEAFF. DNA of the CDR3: TGCAGCGTTGAACTACCGTATGTTTGGAACACTGAAGCTTTCTTT.

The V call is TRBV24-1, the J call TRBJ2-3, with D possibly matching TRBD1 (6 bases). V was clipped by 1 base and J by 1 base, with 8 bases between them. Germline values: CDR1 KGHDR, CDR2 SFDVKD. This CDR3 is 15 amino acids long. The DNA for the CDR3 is TGTGCCACCAGTGATTTACCAGGGGGCACAGATACGCAGTATTTT. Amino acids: CATSDLPGGTDTQYF.

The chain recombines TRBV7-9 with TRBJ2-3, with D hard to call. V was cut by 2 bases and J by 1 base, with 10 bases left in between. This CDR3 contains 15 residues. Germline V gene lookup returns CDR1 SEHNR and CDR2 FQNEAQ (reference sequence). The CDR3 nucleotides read TGTGCCAGCAGCTTACACGGGTGGGGCACAGATACGCAGTATTTT. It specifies CASSLHGWGTDTQYF. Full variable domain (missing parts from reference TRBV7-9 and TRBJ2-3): DTGVSQNPRHKITKRGQNVTFRCDPISEHNRLYWYRQTLGQGPEFLTYFQNEAQLEKSRLLSDRFSAERPKGSFSTLEIQRTEQGDSAMYLCASSLHGWGTDTQYFGPGTRLTVL.

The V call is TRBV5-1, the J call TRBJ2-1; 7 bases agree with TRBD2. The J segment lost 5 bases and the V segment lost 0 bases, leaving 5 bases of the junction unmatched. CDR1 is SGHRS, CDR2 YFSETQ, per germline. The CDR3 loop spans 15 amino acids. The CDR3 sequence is CASSLVASGHNEQFF. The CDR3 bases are TGCGCCAGCAGCTTGGTGGCTAGCGGTCACAATGAGCAGTTCTTC. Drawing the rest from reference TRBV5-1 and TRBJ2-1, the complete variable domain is KAGVTQTPRYLIKTRGQQVTLSCSPISGHRSVSWYQQTPGQGLQFLFEYFSETQRNKGNFPGRFSGRQFSNSRSEMNVSTLELGDSALYLCASSLVASGHNEQFFGPGTRLTVL.

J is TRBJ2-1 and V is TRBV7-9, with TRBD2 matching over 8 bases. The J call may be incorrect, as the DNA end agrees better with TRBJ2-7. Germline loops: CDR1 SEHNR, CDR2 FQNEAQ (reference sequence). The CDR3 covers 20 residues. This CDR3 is CASSLRQYAGGPSSYNEQYF. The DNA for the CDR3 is TGTGCCAGCAGCTTAAGGCAATATGCGGGGGGCCCTAGCTCCTACAATGAGCAGTACTTC.

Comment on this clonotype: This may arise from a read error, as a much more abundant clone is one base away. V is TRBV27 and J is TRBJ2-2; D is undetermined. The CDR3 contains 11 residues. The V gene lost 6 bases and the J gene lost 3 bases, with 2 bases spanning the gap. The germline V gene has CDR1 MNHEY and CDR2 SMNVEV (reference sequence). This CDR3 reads CASRHTGELFF. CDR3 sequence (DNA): TGTGCCAGCAGACACACCGGGGAGCTGTTTTTT.

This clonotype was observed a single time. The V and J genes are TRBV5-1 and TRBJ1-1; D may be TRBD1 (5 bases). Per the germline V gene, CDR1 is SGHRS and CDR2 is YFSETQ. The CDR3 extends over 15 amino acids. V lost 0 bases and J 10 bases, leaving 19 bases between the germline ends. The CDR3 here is CASSLAALTDRPAFF. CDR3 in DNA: TGCGCCAGCAGCTTGGCTGCTCTGACAGATCGTCCAGCTTTCTTT.

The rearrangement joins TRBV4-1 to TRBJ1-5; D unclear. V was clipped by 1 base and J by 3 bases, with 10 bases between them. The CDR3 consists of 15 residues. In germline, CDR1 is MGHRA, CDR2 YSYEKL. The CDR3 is CASSQGTLTNQPQHF. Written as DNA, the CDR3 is TGCGCCAGCAGCCAAGGAACACTCACCAATCAGCCCCAGCATTTT.

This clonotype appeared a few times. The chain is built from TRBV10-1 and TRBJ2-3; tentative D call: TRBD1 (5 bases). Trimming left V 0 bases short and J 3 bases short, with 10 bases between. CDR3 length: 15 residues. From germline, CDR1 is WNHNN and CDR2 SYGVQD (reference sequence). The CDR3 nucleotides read TGCGCCAGCAGTGAGTCAGGGGTAGGGACAGATACGCAGTATTTT. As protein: CASSESGVGTDTQYF.

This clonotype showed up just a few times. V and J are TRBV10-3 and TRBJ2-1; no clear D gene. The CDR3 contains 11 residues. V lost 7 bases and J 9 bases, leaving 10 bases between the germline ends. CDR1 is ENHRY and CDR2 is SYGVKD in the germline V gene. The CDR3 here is CAIKGLGEQFF. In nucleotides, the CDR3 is TGTGCCATCAAGGGATTAGGTGAGCAGTTCTTC.

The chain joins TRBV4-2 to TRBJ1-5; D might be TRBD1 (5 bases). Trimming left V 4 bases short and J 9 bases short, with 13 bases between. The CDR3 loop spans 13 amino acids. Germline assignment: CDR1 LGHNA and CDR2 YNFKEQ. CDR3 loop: CASSRTHSRPQHF. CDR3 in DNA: TGTGCCAGCAGCCGGACACACAGTCGGCCCCAGCATTTT.

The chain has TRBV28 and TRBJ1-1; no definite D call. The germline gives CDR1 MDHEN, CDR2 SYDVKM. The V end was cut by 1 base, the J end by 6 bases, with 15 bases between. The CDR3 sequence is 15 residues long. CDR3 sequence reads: CASSLYGGGKSEAFF. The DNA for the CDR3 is TGTGCCAGCAGTTTATATGGAGGAGGGAAGTCTGAAGCTTTCTTT.

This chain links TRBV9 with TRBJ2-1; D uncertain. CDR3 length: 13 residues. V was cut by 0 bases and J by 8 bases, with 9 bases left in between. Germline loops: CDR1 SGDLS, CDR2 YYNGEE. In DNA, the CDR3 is TGTGCCAGCAGCGTAGCTCCCCTAGATGAGCAGTTCTTC. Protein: CASSVAPLDEQFF.

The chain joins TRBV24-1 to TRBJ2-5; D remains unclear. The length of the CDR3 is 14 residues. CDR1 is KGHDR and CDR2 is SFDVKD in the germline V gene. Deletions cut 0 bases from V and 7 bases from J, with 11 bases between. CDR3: CATSDLRNPGTQYF. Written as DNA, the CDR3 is TGTGCCACCAGTGATTTGAGGAACCCGGGGACCCAGTACTTC.

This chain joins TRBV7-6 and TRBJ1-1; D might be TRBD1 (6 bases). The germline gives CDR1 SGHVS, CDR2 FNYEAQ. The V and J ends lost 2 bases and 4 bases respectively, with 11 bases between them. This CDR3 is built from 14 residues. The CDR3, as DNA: TGTGCCAGCAGCTTAACCAACAGGGCCACTGAAGCTTTCTTT. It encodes CASSLTNRATEAFF. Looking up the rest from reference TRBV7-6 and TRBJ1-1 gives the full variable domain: GAGVSQSPRYKVTKRGQDVALRCDPISGHVSLYWYRQALGQGPEFLTYFNYEAQQDKSGLPNDRFSAERPEGSISTLTIQRTEQRDSAMYRCASSLTNRATEAFFGQGTRLTVV.

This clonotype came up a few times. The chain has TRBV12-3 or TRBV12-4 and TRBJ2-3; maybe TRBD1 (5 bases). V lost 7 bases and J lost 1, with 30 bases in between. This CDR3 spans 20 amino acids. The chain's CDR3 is CASTPGANGYRHSRTDTQYF. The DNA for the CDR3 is TGTGCCAGCACCCCAGGTGCTAACGGGTACAGGCACTCACGCACAGATACGCAGTATTTT.

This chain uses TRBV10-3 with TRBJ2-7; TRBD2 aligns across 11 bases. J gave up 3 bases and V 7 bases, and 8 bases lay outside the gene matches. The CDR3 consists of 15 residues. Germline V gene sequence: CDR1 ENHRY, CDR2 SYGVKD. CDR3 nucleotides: TGTGCCATCAAACCAAGACTAGCGGGAAACTACGAGCAGTACTTC. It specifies CAIKPRLAGNYEQYF.

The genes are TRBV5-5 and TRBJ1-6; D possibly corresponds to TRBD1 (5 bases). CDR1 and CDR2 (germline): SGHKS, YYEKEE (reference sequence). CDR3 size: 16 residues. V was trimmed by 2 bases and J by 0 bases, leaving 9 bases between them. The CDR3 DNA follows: TGTGCCAGCAGCTTCCAAGGGGCCTCCTATAATTCACCCCTCCACTTT. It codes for CASSFQGASYNSPLHF.

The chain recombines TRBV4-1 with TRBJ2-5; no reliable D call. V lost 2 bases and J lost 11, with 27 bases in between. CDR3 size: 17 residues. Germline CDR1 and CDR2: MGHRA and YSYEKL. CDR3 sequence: CASSQRVLREPYNEQYF. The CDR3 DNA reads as TGCGCCAGCAGCCAAAGGGTCCTTAGAGAACCCTACAATGAGCAGTACTTC.

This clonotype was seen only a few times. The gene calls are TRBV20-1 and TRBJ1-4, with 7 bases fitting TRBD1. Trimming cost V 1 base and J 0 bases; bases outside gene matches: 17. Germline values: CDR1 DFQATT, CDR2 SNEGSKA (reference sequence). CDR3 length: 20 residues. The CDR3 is CSARGTGRQGHVPTNEKLFF. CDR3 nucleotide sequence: TGCAGTGCTAGAGGCACAGGGAGACAGGGCCACGTCCCAACTAATGAAAAACTGTTTTTT.